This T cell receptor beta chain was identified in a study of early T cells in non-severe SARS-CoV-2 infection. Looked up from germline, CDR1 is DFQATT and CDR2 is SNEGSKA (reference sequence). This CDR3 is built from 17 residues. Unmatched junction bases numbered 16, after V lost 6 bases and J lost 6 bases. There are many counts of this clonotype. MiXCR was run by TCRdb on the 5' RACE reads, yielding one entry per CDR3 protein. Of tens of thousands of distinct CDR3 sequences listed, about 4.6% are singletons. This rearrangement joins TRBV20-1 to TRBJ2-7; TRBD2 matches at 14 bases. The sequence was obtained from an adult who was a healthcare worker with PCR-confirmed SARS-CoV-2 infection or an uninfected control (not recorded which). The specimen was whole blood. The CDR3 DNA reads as TGCAGTGCCGGGGGTGGACTAGCGGGAGGCCGGGGCTCCGAGCAGTACTTC. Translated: CSAGGGLAGGRGSEQYF.